The 15 T cell receptor beta chains given below trace back to one sample, sequenced in a study of blood T cell repertoires in COVID-19 (dated by TCRdb to the early 2020s). Library method: the immunoSEQ multiplex PCR assay. In its TCRdb copy, this immuneACCESS table keeps in-frame sequences only and misses some clones. Where compared with another copy, unresolved V genes explain less than half of these, and the others have no known cause. This sample comprises fewer than 400,000 clones, approximately 81% of them detected only once. The ten top clones hold roughly 3.9% of the sample. The sequencing input was peripheral blood. These receptors all come from a woman between 18 and 30 years old with acute or convalescent COVID-19.

A note on this clone: The sample carries other DNA sequences with the same CDR3. The chain combines TRBV27 with TRBJ1-5; D remains unclear. Deletions cut 6 bases from V and 0 bases from J, with 6 bases between. Germline V lookup: CDR1 MNHEY, CDR2 SMNVEV (reference sequence). The CDR3 is 13 amino acids. The CDR3 DNA sequence: TGTGCCAGCAGCCCGTATAGCAATCAGCCCCAGCATTTT. It codes for CASSPYSNQPQHF.

This clone was detected only once. This chain links TRBV5-6 with TRBJ2-2; 8 nucleotides match TRBD2. The CDR3 runs to 15 residues. In germline, CDR1 is SGHDT, CDR2 YYEEEE. V was clipped by 6 bases and J by 5 bases; unmatched bases: 9. CDR3 region: CASTWKGLVTGELFF. The CDR3 nucleotides read TGTGCCAGCACCTGGAAGGGACTAGTAACCGGGGAGCTGTTTTTT.

V gene TRBV27 combines with J gene TRBJ2-3; no clear D gene. V lost 2 bases and J 0 bases, leaving 9 bases between the germline ends. The CDR3 covers 15 residues. The germline gives CDR1 MNHEY, CDR2 SMNVEV (reference sequence). The CDR3 nucleotides read TGTGCCAGCAGTTTAAAAGCGACTAGCACAGATACGCAGTATTTT. Protein sequence: CASSLKATSTDTQYF.

The chain uses TRBV19 and TRBJ1-4, with D tentatively TRBD1 (5 bases). Trimming shortened V by 11 bases and J by 2 bases, and 9 bases separated the two germline ends. The CDR3 consists of 12 residues. The germline V gene has CDR1 LNHDA and CDR2 SQIVND (reference sequence). DNA for the CDR3: TGTGCCCTGGGGGGGACTAATGAAAAACTGTTTTTT. Protein product: CALGGTNEKLFF.

The chain carries TRBV11-2 and TRBJ2-7, with D uncertain. Per germline, CDR1 SGHAT and CDR2 FQNNGV. V shed 1 base and J shed 5 bases, with 6 bases lying between them. The CDR3 has 12 residues. CDR3 DNA sequence: TGTGCCAGCAGCTTAGTTATCCACGAGCAGTACTTC. The encoded protein is CASSLVIHEQYF.

V gene TRBV5-1 combines with J gene TRBJ2-1; D might be TRBD2 (5 bases). CDR1 and CDR2 from the germline V gene are SGHRS and YFSETQ. This CDR3 is built from 15 residues. V shed 3 bases and J shed 1 base, with 11 bases lying between them. The CDR3, as DNA: TGCGCCAGCAGCTCCGGGGTAACATCCTACAATGAGCAGTTCTTC. Encoded protein: CASSSGVTSYNEQFF.

This CDR3 is CAISGTDRGDGNEQFF. DNA for the CDR3: TGTGCCATCAGTGGCACGGACAGGGGGGATGGCAATGAGCAGTTCTTC. The chain couples TRBV10-3 to TRBJ2-1, with 10 nucleotides matching TRBD1. CDR1 ENHRY and CDR2 SYGVKD come from the germline V gene. The V and J ends lost 4 bases and 6 bases, in that order; junction bases with no gene match: 9. This CDR3 has 16 amino acids.

This clone was found once. This chain links TRBV6-5 with TRBJ2-1, with D possibly matching TRBD2 (7 bases). Germline CDR1 reads MNHEY; CDR2 reads SVGAGI. This CDR3 contains 14 residues. V was clipped by 5 bases and J by 2 bases, with 10 bases between them. The CDR3 sequence is CASSPGGPYNEQFF. The CDR3 DNA reads as TGTGCCAGCAGTCCCGGGGGGCCCTACAATGAGCAGTTCTTC.

The CDR3 DNA follows: TGTGCCAGCACCTCCGGGACAGAACTGTTTTTT. Translating it yields CASTSGTELFF. The rearrangement uses TRBV12-3 or TRBV12-4 and TRBJ1-4, with 7 bases lining up with TRBD1. Unmatched junction bases numbered 5, after V lost 7 bases and J lost 12 bases. The CDR3 runs 11 residues.

This chain joins TRBV5-1 and TRBJ1-4, with TRBD1 identical over 10 bases. Germline lookup yields CDR1 SGHRS and CDR2 YFSETQ. The CDR3 has 18 amino acids. After removal of 6 bases from V and 8 bases from J, the junction contained 19 bases not matched to a gene. Written as DNA, the CDR3 is TGCGCCAGCACCCGAACCAAAAAAGACAGGGGGCTCAGGGAAAAACTGTTTTTT. Translating gives CASTRTKKDRGLREKLFF.

The DNA of the CDR3 is TGCAGCGTTGAGGGAGAAGATGCCTACGAGCAGTACTTC. It encodes CSVEGEDAYEQYF. This sequence joins TRBV29-1 and TRBJ2-7, with D perhaps TRBD2 (5 bases). Trimming stripped 3 bases from V and 2 bases from J, with 11 bases between. Germline V lookup: CDR1 SQVTM, CDR2 ANQGSEA. The CDR3 is 13 amino acids.

The chain joins TRBV27 to TRBJ2-7; D is perhaps TRBD1 (6 bases). Germline CDR1 is MNHEY and CDR2 is SMNVEV (reference sequence). The ends were cut back, 0 bases at V and 5 bases at J, with 8 bases in the middle. There are 13 residues in the CDR3. CDR3 in amino acids: CASSLSRGNEQYF. DNA of the CDR3: TGTGCCAGCAGTTTATCCAGGGGCAACGAGCAGTACTTC.

J is TRBJ1-1 and V is TRBV10-1; no definite D call. The germline V and J ends were trimmed by 4 bases and 5 bases, with 29 bases remaining between them. CDR3 length: 19 residues. Per germline, CDR1 WNHNN and CDR2 SYGVQD (reference sequence). The CDR3 nucleotides are TGCGCCAGCAGTGTCGAAGTCCCTCAAGTTTTTTACCTTGCGACTGAAGCTTTCTTT. Translation: CASSVEVPQVFYLATEAFF.

This chain connects TRBV5-5 to TRBJ2-5; D remains ambiguous. The CDR3 length is 13 residues. Germline assignment: CDR1 SGHKS and CDR2 YYEKEE (reference sequence). Trimming took off 6 bases at V and 4 bases at J, with 13 bases between the two ends. CDR3: CASIKPGGETQYF. The CDR3, as DNA: TGTGCCAGCATCAAACCCGGTGGAGAGACCCAGTACTTC.

The chain combines TRBV30 with TRBJ1-3, with D tentatively TRBD1 (5 bases). V gave up 7 bases and J gave up 4 bases, with 17 bases separating them. There are 14 residues in the CDR3. Germline V CDR1 and CDR2: GTSNPN, SVGIG (reference sequence). CDR3 sequence: CASHGGVLGNTIYF. CDR3 in DNA: TGTGCCTCCCATGGGGGGGTTCTAGGAAACACCATATATTTT.